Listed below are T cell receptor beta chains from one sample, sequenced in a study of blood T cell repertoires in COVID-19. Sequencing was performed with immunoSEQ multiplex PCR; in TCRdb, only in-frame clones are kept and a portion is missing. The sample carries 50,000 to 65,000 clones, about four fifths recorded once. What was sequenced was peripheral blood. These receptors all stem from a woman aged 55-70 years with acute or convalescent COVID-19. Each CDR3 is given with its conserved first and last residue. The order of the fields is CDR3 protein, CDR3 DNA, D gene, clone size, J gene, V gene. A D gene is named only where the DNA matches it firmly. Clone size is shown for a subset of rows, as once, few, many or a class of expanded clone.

CDR3 protein: CASSSPRDGNEKLFF
CDR3 DNA: TGTGCCAGCAGCTCCCCTCGGGATGGGAATGAAAAACTGTTTTTT
D gene: .
clone size: .
J gene: TRBJ1-4
V gene: TRBV5-4

CDR3 protein: CASYDRVGEAFF
CDR3 DNA: TGTGCCAGCTACGACAGGGTGGGGGAAGCTTTCTTT
D gene: TRBD1
clone size: .
J gene: TRBJ1-1
V gene: TRBV2

CDR3 protein: CASVVGGSTDTQYF
CDR3 DNA: TGTGCCAGCGTGGTGGGGGGTAGCACAGATACGCAGTATTTT
D gene: .
clone size: .
J gene: TRBJ2-3
V gene: TRBV2

CDR3 protein: CSAFMNTEAFF
CDR3 DNA: TGCAGTGCTTTTATGAACACTGAAGCTTTCTTT
D gene: .
clone size: .
J gene: TRBJ1-1
V gene: TRBV20-1

CDR3 protein: CASRRDSGNTIYF
CDR3 DNA: TGTGCCAGCCGACGGGACAGCGGAAACACCATATATTTT
D gene: TRBD1
clone size: .
J gene: TRBJ1-3
V gene: TRBV6-5

CDR3 protein: CASRGTVSYEQYF
CDR3 DNA: TGTGCCAGCAGAGGGACAGTCTCCTACGAGCAGTACTTC
D gene: TRBD1
clone size: .
J gene: TRBJ2-7
V gene: TRBV27

CDR3 protein: CASSGEGAGGYTF
CDR3 DNA: TGTGCCAGCAGTGGGGAAGGGGCAGGGGGCTACACCTTC
D gene: .
clone size: few
J gene: TRBJ1-2
V gene: TRBV28

CDR3 protein: CASSGVRSGNTIYF
CDR3 DNA: TGTGCCAGCAGCGGGGTCCGGTCTGGAAACACCATATATTTT
D gene: .
clone size: .
J gene: TRBJ1-3
V gene: TRBV27

CDR3 protein: CASSCRGDGHSGANVLTF
CDR3 DNA: TGTGCCAGCAGCTGCCGGGGGGATGGACACTCTGGGGCCAACGTCCTGACTTTC
D gene: TRBD2
clone size: once
J gene: TRBJ2-6
V gene: TRBV9

CDR3 protein: CASSIPGGADTGELFF
CDR3 DNA: TGTGCCAGTAGTATTCCGGGGGGCGCGGACACCGGGGAGCTGTTTTTT
D gene: .
clone size: once
J gene: TRBJ2-2
V gene: TRBV19

CDR3 protein: CASSKQGHTQYF
CDR3 DNA: TGTGCCAGCAGTAAACAGGGCCACACGCAGTATTTT
D gene: .
clone size: .
J gene: TRBJ2-3
V gene: TRBV6-5

CDR3 protein: CASSPQYGGNEKLFF
CDR3 DNA: TGTGCCAGCTCACCACAATATGGAGGAAATGAAAAACTGTTTTTT
D gene: .
clone size: .
J gene: TRBJ1-4
V gene: TRBV18

CDR3 protein: CASSPAGNTEAFF
CDR3 DNA: TGTGCCAGCAGCCCAGCAGGGAACACTGAAGCTTTCTTT
D gene: .
clone size: .
J gene: TRBJ1-1
V gene: TRBV3-1/TRBV3-2

CDR3 protein: CASSQLDMGQHTGELFF
CDR3 DNA: TGCGCCAGCAGCCAGCTAGACATGGGACAGCACACCGGGGAGCTGTTTTTT
D gene: TRBD1
clone size: many
J gene: TRBJ2-2
V gene: TRBV4-1

CDR3 protein: CASTDGGYGYTF
CDR3 DNA: TGTGCCAGCACGGACGGAGGATATGGCTACACCTTC
D gene: .
clone size: .
J gene: TRBJ1-2
V gene: TRBV9

CDR3 protein: CASSVLDSRSGNTIYF
CDR3 DNA: TGTGCCAGCAGCGTATTGGACTCTAGGTCCGGAAACACCATATATTTT
D gene: .
clone size: .
J gene: TRBJ1-3
V gene: TRBV9